Shown below are 2 T cell receptor beta chains from a single sample sequenced in a study of regulatory T cells in long-lasting Graves disease. Time point meaning: persistent/refractory GD, antithyroid drugs over 5 years with positive TRAb. Scientists built the TCR library using RNA that was extracted from PBMCs. CDR3-region Arm-PCR and iRepertoire HTBI primers produced the TCR beta libraries. TCRdb passed the multiplex PCR reads through MiXCR, listing each CDR3 protein once. In the table there are roughly 490,000 distinct CDR3 sequences, less than 25% of which are singletons. Sequences were derived from peripheral blood mononuclear cells (PBMCs), sampled when the disease was refractory, from a patient treated with antithyroid drugs. These TCRs come from a female donor with Graves disease.

V usage is TRBV20-1 and J usage is TRBJ1-5, with a tentative D call TRBD1 (5 bases). CDR3 size: 19 residues. V lost 2 bases and J 0 bases, leaving 23 bases between the germline ends. Germline CDR1 is DFQATT and CDR2 is SNEGSKA (reference sequence). CDR3 coding DNA: TGCAGTGCTAGACGCACCCGGGGGGAGATTCTCTATAGCAATCAGCCCCAGCATTTT. It specifies CSARRTRGEILYSNQPQHF.

The chain employs TRBV9 and TRBJ1-2; D is perhaps TRBD1 (6 bases). Germline lookup yields CDR1 SGDLS and CDR2 YYNGEE. The V end lost 0 bases, the J end lost 8 bases, and 20 bases lay between the germline ends. This CDR3 contains 16 residues. The CDR3 reads CASSVGQVLGLEGYTF. DNA of the CDR3: TGTGCCAGCAGCGTAGGACAGGTCCTGGGACTGGAAGGCTACACCTTC.